The entry that follows covers one TCR beta chain sequence. This sample is part of a study of T cells in tuberculosis. Study-level information: T cells were selected with CD1B tetramers loaded with glucose monomycolate. PBMC were archived before or within 7 days of starting treatment. This South African cohort compared adolescents with or without latent tuberculosis against adults with active tuberculosis.

Trimming took off 0 bases at V and 1 base at J, with 7 bases between the two ends. Germline CDR1 reads SGHRS; CDR2 reads YFSETQ. The CDR3 spans 14 residues. Stated time point: new active TB diagnosis, blood taken before or within 7 days of starting treatment. Each donor contributed 85,000 to 100,000 T cells on average, unsorted. TCRdb's table, derived via immunoSEQ multiplex PCR, lists solely in-frame clones and lacks some. The sample lists roughly 30,000 clones, 86% seen once, with roughly 5.2% in the top ten. This clonotype originated in an adult with tuberculosis. The sample in question was PBMCs, obtained at tuberculosis diagnosis. The J gene is TRBJ1-1, the V gene TRBV5-1; D is uncertain. CDR3 region: CASSLAQSNTEAFF. DNA of the CDR3: TGCGCCAGCAGCTTGGCCCAATCGAACACTGAAGCTTTCTTT.